This T cell receptor (beta chain) was observed in a study of cytomegalovirus exposure and HLA in healthy donors. Whole-study context: Clustering assigned over 70% of the approximately 400 genotyped donors to the Caucasian-associated ancestry cluster.

Comment on this clone: Its antigen is still unknown. This same CDR3 is encoded by further DNA sequences in the sample.

It was with 60 Vbeta and 13 Jbeta primers that the PCR ran. Clones were sequenced by immunoSEQ multiplex PCR, and TCRdb holds only the in-frame ones, with some missing. The sample table includes approximately 47,000 clones. Study conclusions and caveats: Some TCR beta chains (roughly 160 of them) were listed as cytomegalovirus-associated.

This clonotype was sampled from a male donor in good health and CMV-seronegative. The specimen was PBMCs.

Here the CDR3 DNA reads TGTGCCTGCGACAGATCAAATTCCATTAGCAATCAGCCCCAGCATTTT. It is translated as CACDRSNSISNQPQHF. This chain connects TRBV30 to TRBJ1-5, with D possibly TRBD1 on 5 matching bases. CDR3 length equals 16 residues. V was trimmed by 6 bases and J by 0 bases, leaving 18 bases between them. In germline, CDR1 is GTSNPN, CDR2 SVGIG (reference sequence).